This T cell receptor beta chain is drawn from a study of blood T cell repertoires in COVID-19. Study summary: There were acute and convalescent COVID-19 samples, and they came from the United States, Italy and Spain. Nucleic acid was either cDNA or gDNA, and it came from T cells, B-cell-depleted T cells, or PBMCs.

Donors in Cohort 3 counted as recovered after two negative PCRs, clearance, or symptom resolution. Per the original data handling: Cell counts per sample came from amplifying reference gene primers. TCRdb keeps only in-frame clones here, not all; method: immunoSEQ multiplex PCR. The V and J calls and clone size were taken over from that table, and D and trimming were inferred from the DNA. The table shows a few hundred thousand clones, with around 90% occurring only once. This CDR3 region has 15 residues. Deletions cut 1 base from V and 2 bases from J, with 9 bases between. Germline lookup yields CDR1 SGHTA and CDR2 FQGNSA. This clone was seen only once.

The receptor was isolated from a woman aged 25 to 45 who had recovered from COVID-19. The chain uses TRBV7-2 and TRBJ1-5; D unresolved. The sequencing sample was made of PBMCs or T cells enriched from blood (not recorded which). For the CDR3, the DNA is TGTGCCAGCAGCTTAGAGCCCCGTGGCAATCAGCCCCAGCATTTT. It codes for CASSLEPRGNQPQHF. The full variable domain, completed using reference TRBV7-2 and TRBJ1-5, is GAGVSQSPSNKVTEKGKDVELRCDPISGHTALYWYRQSLGQGLEFLIYFQGNSAPDKSGLPSDRFSAERTGGSVSTLTIQRTQQEDSAVYLCASSLEPRGNQPQHFGDGTRLSIL.